Listed below are T cell receptor beta chains from one sample, sequenced in a study of graft-versus-host responses after intestinal transplantation. Sequencing used immunoSEQ multiplex PCR; TCRdb keeps in-frame clones, though not all of them. Of 25,000 to 35,000 clones in the sample, approximately 83% are singletons; the top ten hold around a fifth. For these TCRs, the target antigens are not known. The sequencing here drew on unstimulated CD8+ T cells sorted from spleen or lymph node cells, taken before intestinal transplant. These receptors were obtained from a human donor who received an intestinal transplant. CDR3s include the opening cysteine and the closing phenylalanine or tryptophan. A D gene is named only where the DNA matches it firmly. Some rows mark clone size as missing; the rest say once, few, many or name a class of expanded clone.

NA,NA,TRBJ1-2,TRBV7-2,CASSSYTEQELANYGYTF,TGTGCCAGCAGCTCGTATACCGAACAGGAGTTAGCTAACTATGGCTACACCTTC
few,TRBD2,TRBJ2-1,TRBV5-6,CASSTRGLASYNEQFF,TGTGCCAGCAGCACAAGGGGACTAGCGTCCTACAATGAGCAGTTCTTC
NA,TRBD1,TRBJ1-2,TRBV7-9,CASSVLQGAVYGYTF,TGTGCCAGCAGCGTTCTACAGGGGGCTGTCTATGGCTACACCTTC
NA,NA,TRBJ1-5,TRBV6-1,CASSEPRSNQPQHF,TGTGCCAGCAGTGAACCCCGGAGCAATCAGCCCCAGCATTTT
NA,NA,TRBJ1-5,TRBV6-4,CASSRGVGNQPQHF,TGTGCCAGCAGTAGGGGTGTCGGCAATCAGCCCCAGCATTTT
NA,NA,TRBJ2-7,TRBV20-1,CSASDTYEQYF,TGCAGTGCCTCGGACACCTACGAGCAGTACTTC
NA,NA,TRBJ2-1,TRBV9,CASSVGAQWNEQFF,TGTGCCAGCAGCGTAGGGGCCCAGTGGAATGAGCAGTTCTTC
NA,TRBD1,TRBJ2-3,TRBV27,CASSPDRYTDTQYF,TGTGCCAGCAGCCCGGACAGGTACACAGATACGCAGTATTTT
NA,NA,TRBJ1-5,TRBV28,CASSLTGDQPQHF,TGTGCCAGCAGTTTGACAGGAGATCAGCCCCAGCATTTT
NA,TRBD1,TRBJ1-2,TRBV19,CASSSPEGAANYGYTF,TGTGCCAGTAGTAGCCCGGAGGGGGCGGCAAACTATGGCTACACCTTC
NA,TRBD1,TRBJ2-7,TRBV27,CASSTGTVNYEQYF,TGTGCCAGCAGCACCGGGACAGTAAACTACGAGCAGTACTTC
NA,TRBD1,TRBJ1-5,TRBV28,CASSPGTVNQPQHF,TGTGCCAGCAGTCCCGGGACAGTTAATCAGCCCCAGCATTTT
NA,NA,TRBJ1-5,TRBV5-6,CASSLTAVNQPQHF,TGTGCCAGCAGCCTAACAGCAGTCAATCAGCCCCAGCATTTT
NA,NA,TRBJ2-7,TRBV11-2,CASSLGTAYEQYF,TGTGCCAGCAGCTTAGGGACAGCCTACGAGCAGTACTTC
once,TRBD2,TRBJ2-1,TRBV5-6,CASSLVLAGEEQFF,TGTGCCAGCAGCTTGGTCCTAGCGGGAGAGGAGCAGTTCTTC
NA,TRBD2,TRBJ2-3,TRBV28,CASSLWGLAGVGTDTQYF,TGTGCCAGCAGTTTATGGGGACTAGCGGGAGTGGGCACAGATACGCAGTATTTT
medium-sized,TRBD2,TRBJ2-7,TRBV10-1,CASSALAGSHEQYF,TGCGCCAGCAGTGCCCTAGCGGGAAGCCACGAGCAGTACTTC
NA,NA,TRBJ1-5,TRBV19,CASSITTTGIGPQHF,TGTGCCAGTAGTATCACGACCACGGGGATAGGGCCCCAGCATTTT
NA,NA,TRBJ1-5,TRBV27,CASSPFDTEGSNQPQHF,TGTGCCAGCAGTCCATTCGACACGGAAGGTAGCAATCAGCCCCAGCATTTT
once,NA,TRBJ2-1,TRBV2,CASSPRLGGDEQFF,TGTGCCAGCAGTCCGAGACTAGGGGGGGATGAGCAGTTCTTC
NA,TRBD2,TRBJ2-7,TRBV13,CASSSSGGFPRYF,TGTGCCAGCAGCTCTAGCGGGGGCTTCCCCAGGTACTTC
NA,TRBD2,TRBJ2-7,TRBV19,CASSILAGGPFGYEQYF,TGTGCCAGTAGTATTCTAGCGGGAGGGCCATTCGGCTACGAGCAGTACTTC
NA,NA,TRBJ2-7,TRBV19,CASSAAGASYEQYF,TGTGCCAGTAGTGCCGCGGGGGCCTCCTACGAGCAGTACTTC
NA,NA,TRBJ2-2,TRBV11-2,CASSPSGGYTGELFF,TGTGCCAGCAGCCCCAGTGGGGGGTACACCGGGGAGCTGTTTTTT
few,TRBD1,TRBJ1-1,TRBV5-4,CASSFGTGTEAFF,TGTGCCAGCAGCTTCGGGACAGGCACTGAAGCTTTCTTT
NA,TRBD2,TRBJ2-7,TRBV7-9,CASSPPTSGALYEQYF,TGTGCCAGCAGCCCGCCGACTAGCGGAGCCCTCTACGAGCAGTACTTC
once,TRBD2,TRBJ2-7,TRBV5-6,CASSSLAGGEQYF,TGTGCCAGCAGCTCTCTAGCGGGAGGCGAGCAGTACTTC
NA,TRBD2,TRBJ2-1,TRBV10-2,CASSDLAGGLIDEQFF,TGCGCCAGCAGTGACCTAGCGGGAGGCCTGATCGATGAGCAGTTCTTC
NA,TRBD1,TRBJ1-1,TRBV6-7,CASSFYRTGPNTEAFF,TGTGCCAGCAGTTTCTACAGGACAGGGCCGAACACTGAAGCTTTCTTT
NA,TRBD1,TRBJ1-2,TRBV6-1,CASSVRTGGLNYGYTF,TGTGCCAGCAGTGTTCGGACAGGCGGCCTTAACTATGGCTACACCTTC
NA,NA,TRBJ2-7,TRBV11-2,CASSPTAGRLDRRYEQYF,TGTGCCAGCAGCCCGACAGCCGGACGACTAGACAGACGCTACGAGCAGTACTTC
NA,NA,TRBJ2-7,TRBV29-1,CSVVVGYEQYF,TGCAGCGTTGTAGTCGGTTACGAGCAGTACTTC
NA,NA,TRBJ2-7,TRBV27,CASSLSPGGDEQYF,TGTGCCAGCAGTTTATCGCCGGGTGGCGACGAGCAGTACTTC
NA,TRBD2,TRBJ2-3,TRBV27,CASSSPGLAGTDTQYF,TGTGCCAGCAGTTCGCCGGGACTAGCGGGCACAGATACGCAGTATTTT
NA,TRBD1,TRBJ2-7,TRBV7-9,CASSFGQVEPYEQYF,TGTGCCAGCAGCTTCGGACAGGTGGAACCATACGAGCAGTACTTC
NA,TRBD2,TRBJ2-6,TRBV7-9,CASTNPETSGRSGANVLTF,TGTGCCAGCACCAATCCAGAGACTAGCGGGAGATCTGGGGCCAACGTCCTGACTTTC
few,TRBD1,TRBJ1-2,TRBV6-4,CASSDSPGQGYGYTF,TGTGCCAGCAGTGACTCTCCGGGACAGGGGTATGGCTACACCTTC
few,NA,TRBJ2-1,TRBV5-1,CASRAGSASFYEQFF,TGCGCCAGCAGGGCCGGGAGCGCGTCGTTCTATGAGCAGTTCTTC
once,TRBD2,TRBJ2-7,TRBV27,CASSLGLAGYEQYF,TGTGCCAGCAGTTTGGGACTAGCGGGGTACGAGCAGTACTTC
NA,TRBD2,TRBJ2-7,TRBV19,CASSTIAGPNYEQYF,TGTGCCAGTAGTACGATAGCGGGACCTAACTACGAGCAGTACTTC
NA,NA,TRBJ1-4,TRBV16,CASSQSGGDEKLFF,TGTGCCAGCAGCCAATCCGGGGGAGATGAAAAACTGTTTTTT
NA,NA,TRBJ2-6,TRBV11-2,CASSPWDTPGSGANVLTF,TGTGCCAGCAGCCCATGGGACACGCCGGGCTCTGGGGCCAACGTCCTGACTTTC
NA,TRBD1,TRBJ2-7,TRBV11-2,CASSFDRGFAYEQYF,TGTGCCAGCAGCTTCGACAGGGGGTTTGCCTACGAGCAGTACTTC
once,TRBD2,TRBJ2-7,TRBV10-3,CAISERLAESSYEQYF,TGTGCCATCAGTGAGAGGCTAGCGGAGAGCTCCTACGAGCAGTACTTC